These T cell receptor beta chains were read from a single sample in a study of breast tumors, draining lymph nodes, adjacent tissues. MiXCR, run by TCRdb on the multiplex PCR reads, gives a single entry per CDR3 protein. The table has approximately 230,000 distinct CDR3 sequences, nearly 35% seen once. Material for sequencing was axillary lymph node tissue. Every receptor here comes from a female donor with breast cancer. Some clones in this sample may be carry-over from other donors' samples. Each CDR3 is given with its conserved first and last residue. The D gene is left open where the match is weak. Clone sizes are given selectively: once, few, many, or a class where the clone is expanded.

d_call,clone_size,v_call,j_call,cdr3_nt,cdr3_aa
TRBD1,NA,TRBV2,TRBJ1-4,TGTGCCAGCACCGAGACAGGGATTGGTAATGAAAAACTGTTTTTT,CASTETGIGNEKLFF
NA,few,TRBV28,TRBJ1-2,TGTGCCAGCAACGCAGGGTTCTATGGCTACACCTTC,CASNAGFYGYTF
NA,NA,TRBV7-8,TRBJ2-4,TGTGCCAGCAGCCCCAGGGTCCCCAAAAACATTCAGTACTTC,CASSPRVPKNIQYF
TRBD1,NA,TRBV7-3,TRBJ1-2,TGTGCCAGCAGCTCCCCCCCGGGGACAGCTCATACCTTC,CASSSPPGTAHTF
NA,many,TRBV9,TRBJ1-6,TGTGCCAGCAGCCTCCCGGGACCCAATTCACCCCTCCACTTT,CASSLPGPNSPLHF
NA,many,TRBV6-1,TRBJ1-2,TGTGCCAGCAGTGAGGACGGCGGGCGGGGGTTCACCTTC,CASSEDGGRGFTF
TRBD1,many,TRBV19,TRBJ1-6,TGTGCCAGTAGCCCCCGGGACAGATCTTCACCCCTCCACTTT,CASSPRDRSSPLHF
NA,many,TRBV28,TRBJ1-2,TGTGCCAGCAGTTTAGTGGCAGATGGCTACACCTTC,CASSLVADGYTF
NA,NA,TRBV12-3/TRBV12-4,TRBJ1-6,TGTGCCAGCAGACAGGACTATAATTCACCCCTCCACTTT,CASRQDYNSPLHF
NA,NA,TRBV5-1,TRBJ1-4,TGCGCCAGCAGCTTGGTGAGGGCCTCTGGGGAAAAACTGTTTTTT,CASSLVRASGEKLFF
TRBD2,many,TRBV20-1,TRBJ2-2,TGCAGTGCTAGAGAGGGAGCGGGGGGGTTAACGAACACCGGGGAGCTGTTTTTT,CSAREGAGGLTNTGELFF
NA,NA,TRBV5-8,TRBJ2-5,TGTGCCAGCAGCTTATCGGGAGCTAAAGAGACCCAGTACTTC,CASSLSGAKETQYF
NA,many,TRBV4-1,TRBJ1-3,TGCGCCAGCAGCCCCGTCGGGGGGAGAAACACCATATATTTT,CASSPVGGRNTIYF
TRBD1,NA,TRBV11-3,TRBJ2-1,TGTGCCAGCAGCTTAGTGGGACAGGGTAATAACGAGCAGTTCTTC,CASSLVGQGNNEQFF
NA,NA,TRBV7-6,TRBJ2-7,TGTGCCAGCAGCTTAGCGGGAGGGGGCTACGAGCAGTACTTC,CASSLAGGGYEQYF
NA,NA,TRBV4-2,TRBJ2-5,TGTGCCAGCAGCCCCGGGGCCCAGTACTTC,CASSPGAQYF
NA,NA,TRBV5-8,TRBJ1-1,TGTGCCAGCAGCTTGTATGGGGCCGGGGAGAACACTGAAGCTTTCTTT,CASSLYGAGENTEAFF
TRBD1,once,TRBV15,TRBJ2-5,TGTGCCACCACTTCAGACAGGGGGGGAGAGACCCAGTACTTC,CATTSDRGGETQYF